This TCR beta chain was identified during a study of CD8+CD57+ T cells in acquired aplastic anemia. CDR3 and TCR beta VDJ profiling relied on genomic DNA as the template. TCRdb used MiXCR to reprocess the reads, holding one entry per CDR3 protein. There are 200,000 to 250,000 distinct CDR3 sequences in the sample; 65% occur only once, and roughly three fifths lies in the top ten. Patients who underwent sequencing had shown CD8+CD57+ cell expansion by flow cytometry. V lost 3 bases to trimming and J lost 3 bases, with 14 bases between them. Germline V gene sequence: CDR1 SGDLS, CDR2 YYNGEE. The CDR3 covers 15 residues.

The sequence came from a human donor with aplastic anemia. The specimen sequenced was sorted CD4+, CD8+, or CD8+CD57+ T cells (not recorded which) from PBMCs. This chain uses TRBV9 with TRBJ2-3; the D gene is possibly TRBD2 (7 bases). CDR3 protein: CASSATGGRTDTQYF. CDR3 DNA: TGTGCCAGCAGCGCGACCGGGGGGCGAACAGATACGCAGTATTTT.